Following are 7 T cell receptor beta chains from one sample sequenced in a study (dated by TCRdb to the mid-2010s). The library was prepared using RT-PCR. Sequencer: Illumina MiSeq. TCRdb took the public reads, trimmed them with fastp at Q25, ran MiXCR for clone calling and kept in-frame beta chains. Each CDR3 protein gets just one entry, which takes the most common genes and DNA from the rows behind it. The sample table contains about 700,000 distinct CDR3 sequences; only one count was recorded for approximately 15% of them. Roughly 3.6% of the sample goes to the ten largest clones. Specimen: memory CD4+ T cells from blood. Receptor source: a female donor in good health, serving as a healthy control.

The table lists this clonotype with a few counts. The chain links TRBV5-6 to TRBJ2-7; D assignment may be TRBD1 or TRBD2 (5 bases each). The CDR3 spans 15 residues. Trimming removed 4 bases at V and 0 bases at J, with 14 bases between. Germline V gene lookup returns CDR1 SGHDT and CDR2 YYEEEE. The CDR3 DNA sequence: TGTGCCAGCAGCCAGGGACGGCCGAGCTCCTACGAGCAGTACTTC. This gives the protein CASSQGRPSSYEQYF.

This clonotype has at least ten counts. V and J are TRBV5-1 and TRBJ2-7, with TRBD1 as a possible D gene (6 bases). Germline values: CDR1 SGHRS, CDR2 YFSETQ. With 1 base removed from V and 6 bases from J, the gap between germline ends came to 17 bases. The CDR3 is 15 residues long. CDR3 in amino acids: CASSLPGQQGVEQYF. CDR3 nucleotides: TGCGCCAGCAGCTTGCCGGGACAACAAGGGGTCGAGCAGTACTTC. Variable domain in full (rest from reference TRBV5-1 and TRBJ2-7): KAGVTQTPRYLIKTRGQQVTLSCSPISGHRSVSWYQQTPGQGLQFLFEYFSETQRNKGNFPGRFSGRQFSNSRSEMNVSTLELGDSALYLCASSLPGQQGVEQYFGPGTRLTVT.

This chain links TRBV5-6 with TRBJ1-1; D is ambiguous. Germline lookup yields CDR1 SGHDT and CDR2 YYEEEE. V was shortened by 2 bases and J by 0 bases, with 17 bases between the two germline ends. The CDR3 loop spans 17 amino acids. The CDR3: CASSLGWSGRMNTEAFF. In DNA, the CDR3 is TGTGCCAGCAGCTTAGGGTGGAGTGGCAGAATGAACACTGAAGCTTTCTTT. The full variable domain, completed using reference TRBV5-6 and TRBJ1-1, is DAGVTQSPTHLIKTRGQQVTLRCSPKSGHDTVSWYQQALGQGPQFIFQYYEEEERQRGNFPDRFSGHQFPNYSSELNVNALLLGDSALYLCASSLGWSGRMNTEAFFGQGTRLTVV.

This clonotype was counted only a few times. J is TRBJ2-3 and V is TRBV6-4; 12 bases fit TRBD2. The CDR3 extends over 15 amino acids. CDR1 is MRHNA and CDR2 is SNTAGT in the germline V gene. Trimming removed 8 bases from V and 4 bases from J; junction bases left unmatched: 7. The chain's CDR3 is CASGRTSGRPDTQYF. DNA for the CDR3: TGTGCCAGCGGAAGAACTAGCGGGAGGCCAGATACGCAGTATTTT.

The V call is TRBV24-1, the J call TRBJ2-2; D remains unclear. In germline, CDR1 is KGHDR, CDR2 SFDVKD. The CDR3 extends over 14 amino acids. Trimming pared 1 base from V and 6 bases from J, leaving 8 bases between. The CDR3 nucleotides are TGTGCCACCAGTGATTTTACCAATCCCGGGGAGCTGTTTTTT. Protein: CATSDFTNPGELFF.

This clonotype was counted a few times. CDR3 nucleotides: TGTGCCATCAGTGAGACGGGCGCCCGCACCATATATTTT. Translation gives CAISETGARTIYF. The V gene is TRBV10-3, the J gene TRBJ1-3, with D uncertain. The CDR3 consists of 13 residues. CDR1 and CDR2 from the germline V gene are ENHRY and SYGVKD. Trimming took 2 bases from V and 9 from J, leaving 11 bases between them.

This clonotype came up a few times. CDR3 region: CASSARGPYEQYF. CDR3 in DNA: TGTGCCAGCAGCGCCAGGGGGCCCTACGAGCAGTACTTC. The chain links TRBV7-2 to TRBJ2-7; TRBD1 matches 8 bases. V lost 5 bases, J lost 2 bases, and 2 bases stayed unmatched. The CDR3 loop spans 13 amino acids. Per the germline V gene, CDR1 is SGHTA and CDR2 is FQGNSA.